This TCR beta chain came from a study of vaccination and CD4 T cells after COVID-19. Across the whole study: Two of the convalescents were Hispanic, and the group consisted of six males and four females. Participants were vaccinated with two doses, given as either BNT162b2 or mRNA-1273 vaccine.

About this clonotype: The antigen is undetermined.

Cultured CD4+ T-cell DNA underwent Oncomine TCR Beta short-read sequencing. Cultured CD4+ T cells were the source of extracted genomic DNA. TCRdb reanalysed the PCR reads using MiXCR and keeps one entry per CDR3 protein. The table shows more than 10,000 distinct CDR3 sequences, with approximately 57% occurring only once. Treatment noted: approximately 11-day PBMC culture with coronavirus spike peptide pools or control peptides (ViraFEST assay). The ends lost 1 base at V and 3 bases at J; junction bases unmatched: 6. Germline CDR1 DFQATT, CDR2 SNEGSKA (reference sequence). CDR3 size: 15 residues. Study-wide results and limits: Clonotypes reactive to SARS-CoV-2 had a median that went up from approximately 21 to 40, but not significantly.

This clonotype was sampled from a human donor who had recovered from COVID-19. V usage is TRBV20-1 and J usage is TRBJ1-5, with 7 bases matching TRBD1. Sequencing input: CD4+ T cells from blood, cultured in vitro. CDR3 in amino acids: CSARGQGEYNQPQHF. The CDR3 bases are TGCAGTGCTAGAGGCCAGGGGGAATACAATCAGCCCCAGCATTTT.